This T cell receptor beta chain derives from a study of shared clonotypes between healthy human individuals. Findings and caveats of the study: It was the non-shared clonotypes that had lower generation probabilities than clonotypes shared by all four donors.

Comment on this clone: What it binds is unknown. Other DNA sequences from this sample encode an identical CDR3 as well.

The CDR3 has 11 residues. V lost 1 base and J lost 6, with 7 bases in between. Germline CDR1 reads GTSNPN; CDR2 reads SVGIG (reference sequence). TCRdb's copy holds only in-frame clones and misses some; the assay was immunoSEQ multiplex PCR. This sample has approximately 2.4 million clones; about 94% occur once, and the top ten carry roughly 0.13%. This rearrangement joins TRBV30 to TRBJ2-7, with D possibly TRBD1 on 5 matching bases. This sequence originates from a man between 18 and 35 years old in good health. Sequenced input: naive CD4+ T cells sorted from blood. Subset: CD45RA+ positively selected. CDR3 DNA: TGTGCCTGGAGTGGACAGAGCGAGCAGTACTTC. This gives the protein CAWSGQSEQYF.